These 17 T cell receptor beta chains share one sample of origin, sequenced in a study of blood T cell repertoires in COVID-19. Measured with immunoSEQ multiplex PCR; TCRdb has only the in-frame clones, and not every one. The sample has over 130,000 clones; around 90% are singletons. Sequenced input: peripheral blood. The source of these receptors is a human donor with COVID-19, enrolled during active disease. The donor label of this sample is uncertain.

This clone was detected ten times or more. This sequence joins TRBV3-1 (or the pseudogene TRBV3-2) and TRBJ2-2; 7 bases agree with TRBD2. In germline, CDR1 is LGHDT, CDR2 YNNKEL (reference sequence). V dropped 1 base and J dropped 4; count of bases not matched to a gene: 0. The CDR3 is made up of 14 amino acids. The CDR3 nucleotides are TGTGCCAGCAGCCAAGCGGGGGGCACCGGGGAGCTGTTTTTT. Translation gives CASSQAGGTGELFF.

The chain's CDR3 is CATSDSGTGGSSTDTQYF. In DNA form, the CDR3 reads TGTGCCACCAGTGATTCCGGGACAGGGGGCTCTAGCACAGATACGCAGTATTTT. This chain joins TRBV24-1 and TRBJ2-3, with TRBD1 matching over 12 bases. The CDR3 is 18 amino acids. V shed 2 bases, J shed 0 bases, and the junction held 5 bases outside the gene matches. Germline CDR1 is KGHDR and CDR2 is SFDVKD.

The chain recombines TRBV14 with TRBJ1-2, with D possibly being TRBD1 (6 bases). The CDR3 totals 17 residues. V was cut by 0 bases and J by 8 bases, with 22 bases left in between. Germline V gives CDR1 SGHDN, CDR2 FVKESK. The CDR3 DNA sequence: TGTGCCAGCAGCCAAGATAAATGGGGGCTGAGTGGAGAAGGCTACACCTTC. This encodes CASSQDKWGLSGEGYTF.

The V gene is TRBV19, the J gene TRBJ2-3; 12 bases match TRBD1. This CDR3 has 15 residues. CDR1 and CDR2 from the germline V gene are LNHDA and SQIVND (reference sequence). V was pared by 6 bases and J by 6 bases, with 7 bases of the junction left unmatched. CDR3 protein: CASSSGTGGRDTQYF. The CDR3 nucleotides are TGTGCCAGTAGCTCCGGGACAGGGGGCCGGGATACGCAGTATTTT. The variable domain in full, completed from reference TRBV19 and TRBJ2-3, reads DGGITQSPKYLFRKEGQNVTLSCEQNLNHDAMYWYRQDPGQGLRLIYYSQIVNDFQKGDIAEGYSVSREKKESFPLTVTSAQKNPTAFYLCASSSGTGGRDTQYFGPGTRLTVL.

The chain recombines TRBV19 with TRBJ2-2, with D maybe TRBD1 (6 bases). CDR3 length equals 15 residues. Trimming removed 7 bases at V and 0 bases at J, with 12 bases between. Germline-derived CDR1 and CDR2 are LNHDA and SQIVND (reference sequence). DNA for the CDR3: TGTGCCAGTACCGGACAGTCCGCGAACACCGGGGAGCTGTTTTTT. Residues: CASTGQSANTGELFF.

V is TRBV19 and J is TRBJ1-5, with 11 nucleotides matching TRBD1. Per the germline V gene, CDR1 is LNHDA and CDR2 is SQIVND (reference sequence). The ends lost 6 bases at V and 7 bases at J; junction bases unmatched: 8. The length of the CDR3 is 15 residues. The CDR3 sequence is CASSRGQGGSQPQHF. CDR3 sequence (DNA): TGTGCCAGTAGCAGGGGACAGGGGGGATCCCAGCCCCAGCATTTT.

The chain has TRBV7-2 and TRBJ1-1; 7 bases line up with TRBD1. This CDR3 region has 13 residues. Germline values: CDR1 SGHTA, CDR2 FQGNSA. V was pared by 5 bases and J by 4 bases, with 4 bases of the junction left unmatched. CDR3 sequence reads: CASSRQGGTEAFF. The CDR3 nucleotides read TGTGCCAGCAGCAGACAGGGCGGCACTGAAGCTTTCTTT.

The chain carries TRBV5-6 and TRBJ1-1, with no clear D. CDR1 and CDR2 (germline): SGHDT, YYEEEE. V lost 0 bases to trimming and J lost 0 bases, with 9 bases between them. The CDR3 covers 15 residues. The chain's CDR3 is CASSLAFGVNTEAFF. CDR3 bases: TGTGCCAGCAGCTTGGCCTTCGGGGTGAACACTGAAGCTTTCTTT.

The rearrangement uses TRBV6-5 and TRBJ1-1, with D maybe TRBD1 (5 bases). Germline V gene lookup returns CDR1 MNHEY and CDR2 SVGAGI. Trimming stripped 2 bases from V and 6 bases from J, with 10 bases between. This CDR3 is 13 amino acids long. CDR3 coding DNA: TGTGCCAGCAGTTACAGGGACTTCGCTGAAGCTTTCTTT. It specifies CASSYRDFAEAFF.

The chain recombines TRBV24-1 with TRBJ2-2; perhaps TRBD1 as D (6 bases). Germline-derived CDR1 and CDR2 are KGHDR and SFDVKD. Trimming cost V 9 bases and J 5 bases, with 15 bases left between them. This CDR3 region has 14 residues. CDR3 DNA sequence: TGTGCCACCGCAGGGGTTTGGCGGACCGGGGAGCTGTTTTTT. Encoded protein: CATAGVWRTGELFF.

The gene calls are TRBV19 and TRBJ2-3; 11 bases align to TRBD1. The trim removed 8 bases at V and 5 bases at J, leaving 3 bases unmatched. The CDR3 totals 13 residues. The germline gives CDR1 LNHDA, CDR2 SQIVND (reference sequence). The CDR3 protein is CASGQGAEDTQYF. The CDR3 DNA reads as TGTGCCAGTGGACAGGGGGCTGAAGATACGCAGTATTTT. Together with reference TRBV19 and TRBJ2-3, the CDR3 gives the full variable domain: DGGITQSPKYLFRKEGQNVTLSCEQNLNHDAMYWYRQDPGQGLRLIYYSQIVNDFQKGDIAEGYSVSREKKESFPLTVTSAQKNPTAFYLCASGQGAEDTQYFGPGTRLTVL.

The chain links TRBV18 to TRBJ2-1; a weak D match, TRBD2 (5 bases). V was shortened by 6 bases and J by 7 bases, with 19 bases between the two germline ends. CDR3 length: 15 amino acids. Germline-derived CDR1 and CDR2 are KGHSH and LQKENI. The CDR3 nucleotides are TGTGCCAGCTCCTCCCCCACGGACTTTAATAATGAGCAGTTCTTC. It specifies CASSSPTDFNNEQFF.

The gene calls are TRBV6-5 and TRBJ1-1; perhaps TRBD1 as D (6 bases). Germline V gene lookup returns CDR1 MNHEY and CDR2 SVGAGI. Trimming cost V 4 bases and J 0 bases, with 12 bases left between them. This CDR3 has 15 amino acids. The CDR3 coding sequence is TGTGCCAGCAGTTCCACAGGGAGCATGAACACTGAAGCTTTCTTT. The encoded protein is CASSSTGSMNTEAFF.

The chain couples TRBV28 to TRBJ2-5; 8 nucleotides match TRBD2. Losses at the gene ends were 1 base for V and 9 bases for J; bases not matched to a gene: 10. The CDR3 totals 15 residues. CDR1 and CDR2 (germline): MDHEN, SYDVKM. CDR3 sequence (DNA): TGTGCCAGCAGTTTATCAACTAGCGGCCCGGTGGCCCAGTACTTC. This codes for CASSLSTSGPVAQYF.

The chain couples TRBV19 to TRBJ2-5, with 9 bases identical to TRBD2. The CDR3 loop spans 16 amino acids. CDR1 and CDR2 from the germline V gene are LNHDA and SQIVND (reference sequence). V gave up 6 bases and J gave up 5 bases; unmatched junction bases: 13. The CDR3 reads CASSGGGEVYLETQYF. CDR3 in DNA: TGTGCCAGTAGCGGCGGGGGGGAGGTATATTTGGAGACCCAGTACTTC.

This chain connects TRBV5-4 to TRBJ1-1, with D unresolved. CDR1 and CDR2 (germline): SGHNT, YYREEE (reference sequence). This CDR3 region has 14 residues. V was shortened by 6 bases and J by 6 bases, with 18 bases between the two germline ends. This CDR3 reads CASTSGGGIPEAFF. For the CDR3, the DNA is TGTGCCAGCACCTCGGGTGGAGGGATCCCTGAAGCTTTCTTT.

This clone was recorded once. This sequence joins TRBV9 and TRBJ1-2; no firm D call. Germline-derived CDR1 and CDR2 are SGDLS and YYNGEE. The CDR3 totals 15 residues. V shed 2 bases and J shed 0 bases, with 11 bases lying between them. In nucleotides, the CDR3 is TGTGCCAGCAGCGTTTCCGAGCCCGCTAACTATGGCTACACCTTC. Translating gives CASSVSEPANYGYTF.